Shown below are 22 T cell receptor beta chains from a single sample sequenced in a study of blood T cell repertoires in COVID-19. TCRdb keeps only in-frame clones here, not all; method: immunoSEQ multiplex PCR. This repertoire shows about 150,000 clones, over 75% found once; its top ten account for about two fifths. The specimen was peripheral blood. The receptors here all came from a human donor in a cohort sampled during active COVID-19.

The rearrangement uses TRBV15 and TRBJ1-3; weak D call: TRBD1 (6 bases). The CDR3 covers 16 residues. With 4 bases removed from V and 2 bases from J, the gap between germline ends came to 15 bases. CDR1 is LNHNV, CDR2 YYDKDF, per germline (reference sequence). CDR3 in amino acids: CATSKYLPGAGNTIYF. CDR3 DNA: TGTGCCACCAGCAAGTACCTACCAGGGGCTGGAAACACCATATATTTT.

This sequence joins TRBV11-3 and TRBJ1-6; possible D gene TRBD1, 5 bases. The CDR3 length is 16 residues. From germline, CDR1 is SGHNT and CDR2 YENEEA. V was clipped by 7 bases and J by 7 bases, with 20 bases between them. The CDR3 is CASTIRSGGQNSPLHF. The CDR3 DNA reads TGTGCCAGCACCATTAGATCTGGCGGACAAAATTCACCCCTCCACTTT. Together with reference TRBV11-3 and TRBJ1-6, the CDR3 gives the full variable domain: EAGVVQSPRYKIIEKKQPVAFWCNPISGHNTLYWYLQNLGQGPELLIRYENEEAVDDSQLPKDRFSAERLKGVDSTLKIQPAELGDSAVYLCASTIRSGGQNSPLHFGNGTRLTVT.

The V and J genes are TRBV29-1 and TRBJ2-4; 8 bases agree with TRBD1. The CDR3 extends over 13 amino acids. Trimming took 6 bases from V and 6 from J; bases not matched to a gene: 7. CDR1 and CDR2 from the germline V gene are SQVTM and ANQGSEA. CDR3 amino acids: CSVATGVGNIQYF. The CDR3 region has the DNA TGCAGCGTCGCGACAGGGGTAGGAAACATTCAGTACTTC. The full variable domain, rest sourced from reference TRBV29-1 and TRBJ2-4, is SAVISQKPSRDICQRGTSLTIQCQVDSQVTMMFWYRQQPGQSLTLIATANQGSEATYESGFVIDKFPISRPNLTFSTLTVSNMSPEDSSIYLCSVATGVGNIQYFGAGTRLSVL.

This chain links TRBV2 with TRBJ2-5; D is unclear. Trimming removed 2 bases from V and 4 bases from J, with 11 bases in between. CDR3 length equals 14 residues. CDR1 and CDR2 from the germline V gene are SNHLY and FYNNEI. The CDR3 DNA is TGTGCCAGCAGTGAATCTCAAGGCGGAGAGACCCAGTACTTC. Its translation: CASSESQGGETQYF.

This chain joins TRBV5-1 and TRBJ2-5; TRBD1 is a possible D gene (6 bases). Looked up from germline, CDR1 is SGHRS and CDR2 is YFSETQ. The CDR3 sequence is 16 residues long. Trimming cost V 3 bases and J 1 base, with 16 bases left between them. For the CDR3, the DNA is TGCGCCAGCAGCTCCCCGGGCAGGGGTTCCCAAGAGACCCAGTACTTC. Protein sequence: CASSSPGRGSQETQYF.

The chain couples TRBV12-3 or TRBV12-4 to TRBJ1-1, with a weak D call TRBD1 (5 bases). V gave up 7 bases and J gave up 0 bases, with 9 bases separating them. This CDR3 has 13 amino acids. CDR3 DNA sequence: TGTGCCAGCACCGTGACAGTGAACACTGAAGCTTTCTTT. Translating it yields CASTVTVNTEAFF.

The chain couples TRBV5-1 to TRBJ1-1; D gene unclear. The CDR3 contains 14 residues. CDR1 and CDR2 (germline): SGHRS, YFSETQ. With 1 base removed from V and 2 bases from J, the gap between germline ends came to 9 bases. The CDR3 DNA reads TGCGCCAGCAGCTTGACAGTTTCCAACACTGAAGCTTTCTTT. Amino acid sequence: CASSLTVSNTEAFF.

V usage is TRBV19 and J usage is TRBJ1-1; 9 nucleotides align to TRBD1. V shed 6 bases, J shed 8 bases, and the junction held 13 bases outside the gene matches. The CDR3 covers 15 residues. Germline loops: CDR1 LNHDA, CDR2 SQIVND (reference sequence). The CDR3 DNA reads as TGTGCCAGTAGCAGGACCGGGACAGGGTCCGGCGAAGCTTTCTTT. Translation gives CASSRTGTGSGEAFF.

This rearrangement joins TRBV3-1 (or the pseudogene TRBV3-2) to TRBJ2-3, with TRBD2 matching 11 bases. This CDR3 comprises 16 residues. Trimming took 4 bases from V and 4 from J; bases not matched to a gene: 7. The germline V gene encodes CDR1 LGHDT and CDR2 YNNKEL (reference sequence). The DNA for the CDR3 is TGTGCCAGCAGCCCAGGTAGCGGGGGGGCCGCAGATACGCAGTATTTT. Translating gives CASSPGSGGAADTQYF.

This chain links TRBV11-1 with TRBJ2-1; 7 positions agree with TRBD2. V gave up 5 bases and J gave up 0 bases; unmatched junction bases: 7. Germline-derived CDR1 and CDR2 are SGHAT and FQDESV (reference sequence). The length of the CDR3 is 16 residues. CDR3 DNA sequence: TGTGCCAGCAGCCCAACGAGGACTAGCTCCTACAATGAGCAGTTCTTC. It codes for CASSPTRTSSYNEQFF. The variable domain in full, completed from reference TRBV11-1 and TRBJ2-1, reads EAEVAQSPRYKITEKSQAVAFWCDPISGHATLYWYRQILGQGPELLVQFQDESVVDDSQLPKDRFSAERLKGVDSTLKIQPAELGDSAMYLCASSPTRTSSYNEQFFGPGTRLTVL.

The V and J genes are TRBV6-1 and TRBJ2-7; 7 bases match TRBD2. CDR3 length: 15 amino acids. The germline gives CDR1 MNHNS, CDR2 SASEGT. V shed 2 bases and J 3 bases; nucleotides not matched to a gene: 7. The chain's CDR3 is CASSEWGGRFYEQYV. The CDR3 coding sequence is TGTGCCAGCAGTGAATGGGGGGGACGTTTCTACGAGCAGTACGTC.

CDR3: CASSPRDRGPTTKNIQYF. CDR3 sequence (DNA): TGTGCCAGCAGTCCCAGGGACAGGGGGCCTACGACCAAAAACATTCAGTACTTC. The rearrangement joins TRBV27 to TRBJ2-4; TRBD1 agrees at 12 bases. Trimming at V came to 5 bases and at J to 2 bases, leaving 10 bases not matched to a gene. Per the germline V gene, CDR1 is MNHEY and CDR2 is SMNVEV (reference sequence). The CDR3 runs to 18 residues.

This clone has a handful of counts. The chain employs TRBV19 and TRBJ1-1, with TRBD1 matching 9 bases. V was pared by 2 bases and J by 3 bases, with 13 bases of the junction left unmatched. The CDR3 has 18 residues. The germline V gene encodes CDR1 LNHDA and CDR2 SQIVND (reference sequence). The CDR3, as DNA: TGTGCCAGTAGTATACCCCCCGGGACAGGGTCAATATACACTGAAGCTTTCTTT. This gives the protein CASSIPPGTGSIYTEAFF.

The chain is built from TRBV30 and TRBJ2-5, with D possibly being TRBD1 (6 bases). Germline-derived CDR1 and CDR2 are GTSNPN and SVGIG (reference sequence). V lost 4 bases, J lost 4 bases, and 16 bases lay in between. This CDR3 has 14 residues. This CDR3 is CAWNMRRGRETQYF. DNA of the CDR3: TGTGCCTGGAACATGCGTAGGGGGAGAGAGACCCAGTACTTC.

The chain has TRBV5-4 and TRBJ2-7; D might be TRBD2 (5 bases). The CDR3 consists of 13 residues. Trimming left V 2 bases short and J 7 bases short, with 13 bases between. Germline CDR1 reads SGHNT; CDR2 reads YYREEE (reference sequence). CDR3 region: CASSLAGRGEQYF. Written as DNA, the CDR3 is TGTGCCAGCAGCTTAGCAGGTCGGGGAGAGCAGTACTTC.

This clone has a handful of counts. The chain recombines TRBV28 with TRBJ2-7; D is possibly TRBD1 (6 bases). Looked up from germline, CDR1 is MDHEN and CDR2 is SYDVKM. CDR3 length equals 14 residues. V was shortened by 3 bases and J by 2 bases, with 11 bases between the two germline ends. CDR3 coding DNA: TGTGCCAGCAGTTTGATGTGGGACACCTACGAGCAGTACTTC. It translates to CASSLMWDTYEQYF.

This chain joins TRBV30 and TRBJ1-2; the D is unclear. The CDR3 contains 11 residues. Germline-derived CDR1 and CDR2 are GTSNPN and SVGIG (reference sequence). V lost 1 base and J 8 bases, leaving 8 bases between the germline ends. DNA of the CDR3: TGTGCCTGGAGTGGAGGAGAGGGCTACACCTTC. Amino acid sequence: CAWSGGEGYTF.

This rearrangement joins TRBV6-2 or TRBV6-3 to TRBJ2-7; D is possibly TRBD1 (6 bases). From germline, CDR1 is MNHEY and CDR2 SVGEGT. Trimming removed 5 bases at V and 5 bases at J, with 10 bases between. The CDR3 sequence is 12 residues long. CDR3 amino acids: CASSNRADEQYV. DNA for the CDR3: TGTGCCAGCAGTAACAGGGCAGACGAGCAGTACGTC.

V gene TRBV19 combines with J gene TRBJ1-5; unclear D gene. The CDR3 totals 15 residues. The V gene's germline CDR1 is LNHDA and CDR2 SQIVND (reference sequence). V was clipped by 8 bases and J by 2 bases, with 16 bases between them. CDR3: CASRPETAGNQPQHF. In DNA, the CDR3 is TGTGCCAGTCGTCCCGAGACGGCGGGCAATCAGCCCCAGCATTTT.

The sample holds one count of this clone. The V call is TRBV28, the J call TRBJ2-3; 11 positions agree with TRBD2. Germline CDR1 is MDHEN and CDR2 is SYDVKM. With 6 bases clipped from V and 4 bases from J, the junction kept 18 bases outside the gene matches. This CDR3 has 19 amino acids. The CDR3, as DNA: TGTGCCAGCAGCCCTCCTCTCGGTACTAGCGGGAGAGGCGCAGATACGCAGTATTTT. Protein sequence: CASSPPLGTSGRGADTQYF.

The sample holds one count of this clone. V gene TRBV7-2 combines with J gene TRBJ1-1, with D perhaps matching TRBD1 (5 bases). The CDR3 has 14 amino acids. The V gene lost 5 bases and the J gene lost 7 bases, with 17 bases spanning the gap. CDR1 SGHTA and CDR2 FQGNSA come from the germline V gene. CDR3 sequence reads: CASSPNWGGDEAFF. The CDR3 DNA reads TGTGCCAGCAGCCCCAACTGGGGGGGGGATGAAGCTTTCTTT.

The chain combines TRBV29-1 with TRBJ2-3, with 8 bases matching TRBD1. The CDR3 runs to 14 residues. V trimming: 4 bases; J trimming: 1 base; junction bases outside the gene matches: 4. Germline V gene lookup returns CDR1 SQVTM and CDR2 ANQGSEA. The CDR3 nucleotides are TGCAGCGTTGCCGGACAGGGAGGCACAGATACGCAGTATTTT. Translating gives CSVAGQGGTDTQYF.